This T cell receptor beta chain was sequenced for a study of T cells after yellow fever vaccination. Via MiXCR, TCRdb re-called the 5' RACE reads, giving one row per CDR3 protein. The profile shows 300,000 or so distinct CDR3 sequences, roughly 8.3% of them singletons. Germline values: CDR1 MNHNS, CDR2 SASEGT. The V and J ends lost 5 bases and 6 bases, in that order; junction bases with no gene match: 3. This CDR3 has 12 residues. Study-wide points: Contaminants from the bulk population, in the form of abundant clonotypes, could be found in FACS-sorted repertoires.

Details on this clonotype: What it recognizes is unknown.

V and J are TRBV6-1 and TRBJ1-1; 7 positions match TRBD1. The material sequenced was PBMCs, taken about 49 days after the first yellow fever vaccination. The clonotype originates from a man between 18 and 29 years old who received the YFV17D yellow fever vaccine. The CDR3 bases are TGTGCCAGCAGTCAAGGGGGCCCTGAAGCTTTCTTT. Its protein is CASSQGGPEAFF.